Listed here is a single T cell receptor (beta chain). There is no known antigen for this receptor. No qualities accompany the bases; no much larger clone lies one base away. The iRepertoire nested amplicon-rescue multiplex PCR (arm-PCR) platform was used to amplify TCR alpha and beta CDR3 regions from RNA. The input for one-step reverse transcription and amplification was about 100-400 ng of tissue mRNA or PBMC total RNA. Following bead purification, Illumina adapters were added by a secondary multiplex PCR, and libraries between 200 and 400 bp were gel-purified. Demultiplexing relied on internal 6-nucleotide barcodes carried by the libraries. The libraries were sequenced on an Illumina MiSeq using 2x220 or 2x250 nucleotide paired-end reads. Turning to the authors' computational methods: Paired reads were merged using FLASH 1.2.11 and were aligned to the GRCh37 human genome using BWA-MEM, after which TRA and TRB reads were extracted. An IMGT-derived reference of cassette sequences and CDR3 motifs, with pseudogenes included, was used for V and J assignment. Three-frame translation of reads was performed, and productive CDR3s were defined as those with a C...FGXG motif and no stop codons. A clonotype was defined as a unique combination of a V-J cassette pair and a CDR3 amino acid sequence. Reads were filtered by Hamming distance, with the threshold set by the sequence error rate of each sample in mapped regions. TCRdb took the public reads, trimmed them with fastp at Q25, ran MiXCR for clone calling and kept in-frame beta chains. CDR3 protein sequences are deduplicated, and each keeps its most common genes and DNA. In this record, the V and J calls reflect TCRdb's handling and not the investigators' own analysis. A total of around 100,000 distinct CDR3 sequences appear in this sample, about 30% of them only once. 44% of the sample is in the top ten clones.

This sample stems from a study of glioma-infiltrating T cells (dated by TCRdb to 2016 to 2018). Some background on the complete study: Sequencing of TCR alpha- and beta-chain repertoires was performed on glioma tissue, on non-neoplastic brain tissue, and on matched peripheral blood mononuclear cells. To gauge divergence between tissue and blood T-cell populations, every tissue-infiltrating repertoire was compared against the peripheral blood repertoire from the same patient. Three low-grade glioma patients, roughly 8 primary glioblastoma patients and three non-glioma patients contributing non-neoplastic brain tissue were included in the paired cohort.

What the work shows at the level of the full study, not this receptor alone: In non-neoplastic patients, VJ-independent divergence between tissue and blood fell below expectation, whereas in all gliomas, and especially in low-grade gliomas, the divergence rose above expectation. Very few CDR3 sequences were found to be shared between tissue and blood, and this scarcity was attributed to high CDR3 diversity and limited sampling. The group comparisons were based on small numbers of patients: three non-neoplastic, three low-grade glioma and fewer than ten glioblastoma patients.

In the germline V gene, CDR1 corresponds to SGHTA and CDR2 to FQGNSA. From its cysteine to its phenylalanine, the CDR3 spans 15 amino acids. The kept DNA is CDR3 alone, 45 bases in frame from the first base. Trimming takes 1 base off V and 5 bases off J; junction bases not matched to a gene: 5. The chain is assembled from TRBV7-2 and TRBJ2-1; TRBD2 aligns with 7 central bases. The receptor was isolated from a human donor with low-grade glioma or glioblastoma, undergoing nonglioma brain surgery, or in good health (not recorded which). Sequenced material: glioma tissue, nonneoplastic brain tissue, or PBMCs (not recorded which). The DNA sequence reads TGTGCCAGCAGCTTAGGGACTAGTGGCCACAATGAGCAGTTCTTC. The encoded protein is CASSLGTSGHNEQFF.